This passage covers 2 T cell receptor beta chains from one sample sequenced in a study of blood T cell repertoires in COVID-19. Libraries were prepared by immunoSEQ multiplex PCR; TCRdb keeps only in-frame clonotypes and omits some of them. Among approximately 120,000 clones, approximately 81% were seen once, and the ten largest hold 3.8%. Sequenced material: peripheral blood. The receptors were gathered from a woman between 45 and 60 years old with acute or convalescent COVID-19.

The chain uses TRBV5-4 and TRBJ2-1; 8 nucleotides match TRBD2. This CDR3 region has 15 residues. V trimming: 2 bases; J trimming: 7 bases; junction bases outside the gene matches: 8. From germline, CDR1 is SGHNT and CDR2 YYREEE (reference sequence). CDR3 in amino acids: CASSFGRTSGNEQFF. CDR3 DNA: TGTGCCAGCAGCTTTGGTCGAACTAGCGGAAATGAGCAGTTCTTC.

The chain carries TRBV28 and TRBJ1-2; a weak D match, TRBD1 (5 bases). Trimming shortened V by 6 bases and J by 8 bases, and 19 bases separated the two germline ends. CDR3 length equals 14 residues. CDR1 and CDR2 (germline): MDHEN, SYDVKM. CDR3 sequence: CASSQLGGVYGYTF. Here the CDR3 DNA reads TGTGCCAGCAGCCAATTGGGGGGGGTCTACGGCTACACCTTC.